This T cell receptor (beta chain) emerged from a study of patients and donors after allogeneic stem cell transplantation. TCRdb called the RT-PCR reads again in MiXCR, with one record for every CDR3 protein. The sample has approximately 430,000 distinct CDR3 sequences; 16% are singletons. The specimen was blood, either unsorted or a sorted T cell fraction (not recorded which). This TCR was sampled from a human donor who was either an allogeneic HSCT recipient or a stem cell or donor lymphocyte infusion donor (not recorded which). It is not recorded whose cells these are; they may come from a transplant donor.

CDR3 region: CATSDPRLAGQFF. CDR3 DNA sequence: TGTGCCACCAGTGACCCTCGACTAGCGGGGCAGTTCTTC. J is TRBJ2-1 and V is TRBV24-1, with 10 positions matching TRBD2. The CDR3 covers 13 residues. Germline lookup yields CDR1 KGHDR and CDR2 SFDVKD. Trimming removed 4 bases from V and 12 bases from J; junction bases left unmatched: 5.